This T cell receptor beta chain came from a study of T cell responses to AZD1222 COVID-19 vaccine. A remark on this clone: Its antigen is still unknown.

General study findings and limits: Clonal diversity may have been underestimated, and the donors were mostly white British, with more females than males.

Germline loops: CDR1 SGDLS, CDR2 YYNGEE. The V end lost 0 bases, the J end lost 2 bases, and 8 bases lay between the germline ends. This CDR3 is built from 14 residues. TCRdb's table, derived via immunoSEQ multiplex PCR, lists solely in-frame clones and lacks some. The data hold over 130,000 clones, with 90% to 95% observed a single time. The sample in question was peripheral blood, obtained 28 days after the second AZD1222 dose. This TCR derives from an adult who received the AZD1222 COVID-19 vaccine. J is TRBJ1-2 and V is TRBV9; D not resolved. The DNA of the CDR3 is TGTGCCAGCAGCGTAGGCGTCACCAACTATGGCTACACCTTC. Its translation: CASSVGVTNYGYTF.